One T cell receptor beta chain is described in this entry. These data originate in a study of blood T cell repertoires in COVID-19. Here immunoSEQ multiplex PCR was the method, and the copy in TCRdb shows in-frame clones only, minus some. The table shows roughly 400,000 clones, with approximately 91% occurring only once. V gave up 4 bases and J gave up 4 bases; unmatched junction bases: 13. CDR1 SGDLS and CDR2 YYNGEE come from the germline V gene. CDR3 length: 18 residues. The chain links TRBV9 to TRBJ2-1; 11 bases map to TRBD2. This sequence originates from a woman between 18 and 29 years old who had been exposed to COVID-19. Sequencing was done on a sample of PBMCs or T cells enriched from blood (not recorded which). CDR3 loop: CASSPRGLTSGGYNEQFF. The CDR3, as DNA: TGTGCCAGCAGCCCTAGGGGGCTAACTAGCGGGGGATACAATGAGCAGTTCTTC.